The 22 T cell receptor beta chains in this list originate from one sample, sequenced in a study of T cell repertoires in cytomegalovirus infection. What these receptors recognize is not known. TCRdb ran MiXCR on the reads and lists one entry per CDR3 protein. The sample contains hundreds of thousands of distinct CDR3 sequences, around 32% of which appear only once. The material was cultured PBMCs, obtained from culture after CMV antigen stimulation. These receptors came from a human donor in good health (CMV status not recorded). Some clones in this sample may be carry-over from other donors' samples.

The rearrangement links TRBV7-2 to TRBJ2-1; D tentatively reads TRBD1 or TRBD2 (5 bases each). V dropped 5 bases and J dropped 2 bases, with 13 bases sitting between them. CDR3 length: 15 amino acids. Germline loops: CDR1 SGHTA, CDR2 FQGNSA. The CDR3 spells CASSPIRGTYNEQFF. The CDR3 coding sequence is TGTGCCAGCAGCCCGATCCGGGGCACCTACAATGAGCAGTTCTTC.

This clonotype has more than one count but fewer than ten. The chain links TRBV12-3 or TRBV12-4 to TRBJ1-5; the D is unclear. V lost 10 bases and J 5 bases, leaving 15 bases between the germline ends. The CDR3 has 13 residues. The CDR3 reads CATKTGRYQPQHF. CDR3 DNA: TGTGCCACCAAGACGGGAAGATATCAGCCCCAGCATTTT.

This clonotype occurred a few times. V and J are TRBV28 and TRBJ2-4, with D unclear. CDR1 and CDR2 from the germline V gene are MDHEN and SYDVKM. The CDR3 sequence is 15 residues long. Trimming removed 4 bases at V and 0 bases at J, with 10 bases between. CDR3 bases: TGTGCCAGCAGTTCCCCCGCCCTAGCCAAAAACATTCAGTACTTC. This translates into CASSSPALAKNIQYF.

This clonotype occurred a few times. This chain links TRBV12-3 or TRBV12-4 with TRBJ2-7; no definite D call. CDR3 length: 14 amino acids. V dropped 1 base and J dropped 2 bases, with 9 bases sitting between them. The CDR3 protein is CASSLEGSTYEQYF. The CDR3 region has the DNA TGTGCCAGCAGTTTAGAGGGTAGCACCTACGAGCAGTACTTC.

The chain has TRBV20-1 and TRBJ2-5; 7 nucleotides match TRBD2. The germline V gene encodes CDR1 DFQATT and CDR2 SNEGSKA (reference sequence). V shed 5 bases and J 5 bases; nucleotides not matched to a gene: 11. The length of the CDR3 is 14 residues. This CDR3 reads CSAPKAGVEETQYF. In DNA, the CDR3 is TGCAGTGCTCCCAAGGCGGGAGTGGAGGAGACCCAGTACTTC.

V and J are TRBV24-1 and TRBJ1-6; D may be TRBD1 (5 bases). Trimming took 1 base from V and 3 from J, leaving 27 bases between them. CDR1 and CDR2 (germline): KGHDR, SFDVKD. The CDR3 contains 22 residues. The CDR3 coding sequence is TGTGCCACCAGTGATTTTCTGAGGGGCAGGCGGAGTTGGGCCCTCTATAATTCACCCCTCCACTTT. Its translation: CATSDFLRGRRSWALYNSPLHF.

CDR3 nucleotide sequence: TGTGCCAGCAGCCGCGCCGGACAGAAAAGGGCCACAGATACGCAGTATTTT. As protein: CASSRAGQKRATDTQYF. The chain carries TRBV5-6 and TRBJ2-3; a possible D gene is TRBD1 (6 bases). The CDR3 contains 17 residues. V was trimmed by 4 bases and J by 2 bases, leaving 20 bases between them. Germline assignment: CDR1 SGHDT and CDR2 YYEEEE.

This chain's CDR3 is CASSPSLAGDKNIQYF. DNA for the CDR3: TGTGCCAGCAGTCCGTCACTAGCGGGAGACAAAAACATTCAGTACTTC. The chain joins TRBV6-2 or TRBV6-3 to TRBJ2-4, with 11 bases identical to TRBD2. The trim removed 5 bases at V and 3 bases at J, leaving 6 bases unmatched. The germline gives CDR1 MNHEY, CDR2 SVGEGT. The CDR3 is 16 amino acids.

This clonotype was counted only a few times. CDR3 in amino acids: CASSLSGSYRGHRNGYTF. The CDR3 nucleotides read TGTGCCAGCAGTCTTTCCGGATCCTATAGGGGCCATCGTAATGGCTACACCTTC. The chain links TRBV6-1 to TRBJ1-2; perhaps TRBD1 as D (5 bases). V lost 5 bases and J 6 bases, leaving 28 bases between the germline ends. Germline lookup yields CDR1 MNHNS and CDR2 SASEGT. The CDR3 has 18 residues.

In its sample, this clonotype was seen a few times. This sequence joins TRBV19 and TRBJ2-7; D ambiguous. V dropped 4 bases and J dropped 4 bases, with 11 bases sitting between them. CDR3 length equals 13 residues. The V gene's germline CDR1 is LNHDA and CDR2 SQIVND (reference sequence). In nucleotides, the CDR3 is TGTGCCAGTAGTACCTCGGGCAGTTACGAGCAGTACTTC. This gives the protein CASSTSGSYEQYF.

The CDR3 region is CASSQSSLEGTGELFF. For the CDR3, the DNA is TGCGCCAGCAGTCAATCGTCCCTCGAGGGCACCGGGGAGCTGTTTTTT. V and J are TRBV23-1 and TRBJ2-2; D possibly corresponds to TRBD2 (5 bases). TRBV23-1 is given ORF status, its function remaining uncertain. The CDR3 consists of 16 residues. V lost 0 bases and J lost 4, with 12 bases in between.

This clonotype occurred once. The rearrangement joins TRBV4-2 to TRBJ2-3; TRBD2 matches at 8 bases. V was pared by 0 bases and J by 4 bases, with 3 bases of the junction left unmatched. The CDR3 totals 15 residues. The germline V gene has CDR1 LGHNA and CDR2 YNFKEQ. This CDR3 is CASSQEAAGADTQYF. The CDR3 DNA reads as TGTGCCAGCAGCCAAGAAGCAGCGGGGGCAGATACGCAGTATTTT.

To note about this clonotype: One junction end disagrees with the germline gene, perhaps due to a read error. V and J are TRBV7-9 and TRBJ2-1; possible D gene TRBD2, 6 bases. The CDR3 has 19 amino acids. Germline CDR1 reads SEHNR; CDR2 reads FQNEAQ (reference sequence). Written as DNA, the CDR3 is TGTGCCAGCAGTTTAGGGGACTCCACCCTCCTTAGCTCCTACAATGAGCAGTTCTTC. Translation: CASSLGDSTLLSSYNEQFF.

The genes are TRBV7-9 and TRBJ2-2, with D hard to call. V lost 7 bases, J lost 5 bases, and 11 bases lay in between. CDR1 is SEHNR and CDR2 is FQNEAQ in the germline V gene (reference sequence). The CDR3 is 13 amino acids. The CDR3 loop is CASTTLGTGELFF. For the CDR3, the DNA is TGTGCCAGCACTACCCTCGGAACCGGGGAGCTGTTTTTT. The full variable domain, rest sourced from reference TRBV7-9 and TRBJ2-2, is DTGVSQNPRHKITKRGQNVTFRCDPISEHNRLYWYRQTLGQGPEFLTYFQNEAQLEKSRLLSDRFSAERPKGSFSTLEIQRTEQGDSAMYLCASTTLGTGELFFGEGSRLTVL.

This clonotype was seen only a few times. J is TRBJ1-1 and V is TRBV7-8; D is unclear. CDR1 and CDR2 from the germline V gene are SGHVS and FQNEAQ. This CDR3 comprises 15 residues. V was cut by 5 bases and J by 1 base, with 14 bases left in between. CDR3 nucleotide sequence: TGTGCCAGCAGCCCCCGGATAATGAGGAACACTGAAGCTTTCTTT. This translates into CASSPRIMRNTEAFF.

This chain uses TRBV20-1 with TRBJ2-1; TRBD1 might be the D (5 bases). The CDR3 extends over 14 amino acids. Germline CDR1 and CDR2: DFQATT and SNEGSKA (reference sequence). Trimming removed 5 bases at V and 0 bases at J, with 11 bases between. The CDR3 bases are TGCAGTGCTGCTGGGGCGGTCTCCTACAATGAGCAGTTCTTC. It yields the protein CSAAGAVSYNEQFF.

This clonotype turned up a few times. The chain couples TRBV18 to TRBJ2-3; TRBD2 matches 8 bases. Looked up from germline, CDR1 is KGHSH and CDR2 is LQKENI. V shed 5 bases, J shed 7 bases, and the junction held 11 bases outside the gene matches. The length of the CDR3 is 15 residues. As DNA, the CDR3 is TGTGCCAGCTCATCATTTAGCGGGGACCAATATACGCAGTATTTT. It encodes CASSSFSGDQYTQYF.

This clonotype was counted a few times. The chain joins TRBV15 to TRBJ2-2; 10 nucleotides match TRBD1. V gave up 2 bases and J gave up 4 bases; unmatched junction bases: 10. CDR3 length equals 18 residues. Germline lookup yields CDR1 LNHNV and CDR2 YYDKDF (reference sequence). This CDR3 is CATSRPDRGRGGTGELFF. Here the CDR3 DNA reads TGTGCCACCAGCAGACCAGACAGGGGGCGGGGTGGCACCGGGGAGCTGTTTTTT.

This clonotype was seen more than once but under ten times. The chain has TRBV11-2 and TRBJ2-2; D possibly matches TRBD1 or TRBD2 (7 bases each). Trimming left V 2 bases short and J 6 bases short, with 13 bases between. There are 15 residues in the CDR3. CDR1 is SGHAT, CDR2 FQNNGV, per germline. CDR3 sequence (DNA): TGTGCCAGCAGCTTAATCAGGGGGGGTGCCGGGGAGCTGTTTTTT. It codes for CASSLIRGGAGELFF.

A few counts support this clonotype. This chain uses TRBV19 with TRBJ1-1; no clear D gene. The CDR3 contains 13 residues. Germline V gene sequence: CDR1 LNHDA, CDR2 SQIVND (reference sequence). V gave up 7 bases and J gave up 3 bases, with 12 bases separating them. CDR3 amino acids: CASTMDGDTEAFF. In DNA, the CDR3 is TGTGCCAGTACCATGGACGGGGACACTGAAGCTTTCTTT.

This clonotype occurred a few times. The V and J genes are TRBV12-5 and TRBJ2-2; D is unclear. V was shortened by 5 bases and J by 7 bases, with 11 bases between the two germline ends. Looked up from germline, CDR1 is LGHNT and CDR2 is FRNRAP. There are 13 residues in the CDR3. CDR3 amino acids: CASGNEVGGELFF. The CDR3 nucleotides are TGTGCTAGTGGTAACGAAGTTGGCGGGGAGCTGTTTTTT.

In its sample, this clonotype was seen many times. The CDR3 DNA is TGTGCCAGCAGCTACCGGGGTCAGCCCCAGCATTTT. Encoded protein: CASSYRGQPQHF. The rearrangement joins TRBV7-2 to TRBJ1-5; no definite D call. V was cut by 4 bases and J by 6 bases, with 7 bases left in between. The CDR3 loop spans 12 amino acids. Germline assignment: CDR1 SGHTA and CDR2 FQGNSA.